The 12 T cell receptor beta chains below all came from one sample that was sequenced in a study of blood T cell repertoires in COVID-19 (dated by TCRdb to the early 2020s). Library construction relied on the immunoSEQ multiplex PCR assay. The table was pulled from immuneACCESS by TCRdb, which kept in-frame rearrangements only. Such tables lose some clones; where checked, under half of the loss comes from unresolved V genes, and the rest has no known cause. This sample gives about 200,000 clones in total; around 90% of them show up just once. The leading ten clones occupy around 6% of the sample. Sequences were obtained from peripheral blood. All receptors derive from a man aged 40-50 years with active or convalescent COVID-19.

This clone appeared a single time. The chain couples TRBV4-2 to TRBJ1-2, with D perhaps TRBD1 (5 bases). Germline V gene data show CDR1 as LGHNA and CDR2 as YNFKEQ. CDR3 length equals 15 residues. V was trimmed by 6 bases and J by 4 bases, leaving 18 bases between them. CDR3 sequence reads: CASRDQSGGSYGYTF. The DNA for the CDR3 is TGTGCCAGCAGAGATCAATCGGGGGGTAGCTATGGCTACACCTTC.

V and J are TRBV9 and TRBJ2-3; the match to TRBD1 covers 8 bases. Germline-derived CDR1 and CDR2 are SGDLS and YYNGEE. Trimming removed 0 bases from V and 6 bases from J; junction bases left unmatched: 9. The CDR3 spans 16 residues. The CDR3 sequence: CASSVGGRGLADTQYF. CDR3 DNA: TGTGCCAGCAGCGTAGGTGGCAGGGGGCTCGCGGATACGCAGTATTTT.

The V call is TRBV5-1, the J call TRBJ1-1, with D unclear. The CDR3 has 14 residues. Trimming shortened V by 0 bases and J by 1 base, and 7 bases separated the two germline ends. Germline V lookup: CDR1 SGHRS, CDR2 YFSETQ. DNA of the CDR3: TGCGCCAGCAGCTTGGCCACAGCGAACACTGAAGCTTTCTTT. Translating gives CASSLATANTEAFF.

The rearrangement uses TRBV6-5 and TRBJ1-2, with D uncertain. V was pared by 0 bases and J by 4 bases, with 9 bases between. Per germline, CDR1 MNHEY and CDR2 SVGAGI. This CDR3 is built from 14 residues. In DNA form, the CDR3 reads TGTGCCAGCAGTTACTCGACGGGAGGCTATGGCTACACCTTC. Protein sequence: CASSYSTGGYGYTF.

The chain joins TRBV3-1 (or the pseudogene TRBV3-2) to TRBJ2-7; 7 positions match TRBD2. The V gene's germline CDR1 is LGHDT and CDR2 YNNKEL (reference sequence). This CDR3 is 14 amino acids long. J gave up 2 bases and V 7 bases, and 8 bases lay outside the gene matches. The CDR3 nucleotides read TGTGCCAGCATTGGGGACTACCCTACCTACGAGCAGTACTTC. The encoded protein is CASIGDYPTYEQYF.

This chain joins TRBV12-3 or TRBV12-4 and TRBJ1-6, with D unclear. V lost 6 bases and J lost 7, with 7 bases in between. The CDR3 has 12 residues. CDR3 amino acids: CASSAGNSPLHF. The DNA for the CDR3 is TGTGCCAGCAGCGCGGGGAATTCACCCCTCCACTTT.

This chain connects TRBV12-5 to TRBJ1-3; a possible D gene is TRBD1 (5 bases). V lost 2 bases and J 4 bases, leaving 9 bases between the germline ends. CDR1 LGHNT and CDR2 FRNRAP come from the germline V gene. The CDR3 is 14 residues long. DNA for the CDR3: TGTGCTAGTGGTTTGTCGACAGTGGGAAACACCATATATTTT. Protein product: CASGLSTVGNTIYF.

The chain uses TRBV7-8 and TRBJ2-5; 13 bases align to TRBD2. CDR1 and CDR2 (germline): SGHVS, FQNEAQ. The CDR3 is 18 amino acids. V lost 5 bases to trimming and J lost 0 bases; unmatched junction nucleotides: 9. Here the CDR3 DNA reads TGTGCCAGCAGCCCGTCTAGACTAGCGGGAGGATACCAAGAGACCCAGTACTTC. Translated: CASSPSRLAGGYQETQYF. Using reference TRBV7-8 and TRBJ2-5 for the parts outside the CDR3, the full variable domain is GAGVSQSPRYKVAKRGQDVALRCDPISGHVSLFWYQQALGQGPEFLTYFQNEAQLDKSGLPSDRFFAERPEGSVSTLKIQRTQQEDSAVYLCASSPSRLAGGYQETQYFGPGTRLLVL.

The table lists this clone with a few counts. The J gene is TRBJ2-7, the V gene TRBV11-3, with 7 bases aligning to TRBD2. Unmatched junction bases numbered 10, after V lost 5 bases and J lost 6 bases. Germline V gene sequence: CDR1 SGHNT, CDR2 YENEEA. This CDR3 is built from 14 residues. CDR3 protein: CASSRGVFLSEQYF. CDR3 in DNA: TGTGCCAGCAGCCGGGGGGTTTTTTTGAGCGAGCAGTACTTC.

The rearrangement joins TRBV29-1 to TRBJ1-1; D perhaps matches TRBD1 (5 bases). Germline V gives CDR1 SQVTM, CDR2 ANQGSEA. Trimming pared 7 bases from V and 0 bases from J, leaving 12 bases between. The CDR3 is 13 residues long. CDR3 sequence (DNA): TGCAGCGCTGCCCAGGGTATGAACACTGAAGCTTTCTTT. Encoded protein: CSAAQGMNTEAFF. The variable domain in full, completed from reference TRBV29-1 and TRBJ1-1, reads SAVISQKPSRDICQRGTSLTIQCQVDSQVTMMFWYRQQPGQSLTLIATANQGSEATYESGFVIDKFPISRPNLTFSTLTVSNMSPEDSSIYLCSAAQGMNTEAFFGQGTRLTVV.

This chain connects TRBV25-1 to TRBJ2-2, with TRBD1 as a possible D gene (5 bases). This CDR3 has 18 residues. Looked up from germline, CDR1 is MGHDK and CDR2 is SYGVNS. Trimming pared 3 bases from V and 6 bases from J, leaving 23 bases between. CDR3 residues: CASSEVGFGQGLSGELFF. The CDR3 bases are TGTGCCAGCAGTGAGGTGGGGTTCGGACAAGGGCTGTCCGGGGAGCTGTTTTTT.

Only one count was recorded for this clone. This rearrangement joins TRBV3-1 (or the pseudogene TRBV3-2) to TRBJ2-3; D is undetermined. Germline V CDR1 and CDR2: LGHDT, YNNKEL (reference sequence). The V and J ends lost 0 bases and 0 bases respectively, with 7 bases between them. The CDR3 totals 15 residues. CDR3 bases: TGTGCCAGCAGCCAAGATCCAATTAGCACAGATACGCAGTATTTT. Residues: CASSQDPISTDTQYF.